Listed here are 27 T cell receptor beta chains from one sample, sequenced in a study of T cell changes during pregnancy in multiple sclerosis (dated by TCRdb to about 2019). The method was the immunoSEQ multiplex PCR assay. Drawn from immuneACCESS, this table holds only the in-frame rearrangements with V and J called that TCRdb kept. Clones are partly lost; checked studies trace under half to an unresolved V gene and leave the rest unexplained. In all, the sample holds 35,000 to 40,000 clones, and over 75% of those were seen once. The ten largest make up 1.2% of the sample. The sequences come from CD4+ T cells from peripheral blood mononuclear cells, collected before pregnancy. These receptor sequences come from a female donor with multiple sclerosis, enrolled in a pregnancy study.

The rearrangement uses TRBV11-2 and TRBJ2-7; 8 bases are a match to TRBD1. V lost 1 base and J lost 1; bases outside the gene matches: 6. The germline CDR1 and CDR2 sequences are SGHAT and FQNNGV. The CDR3 has 16 amino acids. This chain's CDR3 is CASSLVFGTGSYEQYF. DNA of the CDR3: TGTGCCAGCAGCTTAGTCTTCGGGACAGGTTCCTACGAGCAGTACTTC.

The rearrangement joins TRBV5-1 to TRBJ2-3; tentatively, D is TRBD2 (6 bases). CDR3 length equals 14 residues. The germline V gene encodes CDR1 SGHRS and CDR2 YFSETQ. V was shortened by 1 base and J by 3 bases, with 9 bases between the two germline ends. CDR3 loop: CASSLRGGTDTQYF. The CDR3 DNA follows: TGCGCCAGCAGCTTGCGGGGAGGAACAGATACGCAGTATTTT.

In this sample, this clone turned up once. The chain employs TRBV28 and TRBJ1-5; maybe TRBD1 (6 bases). CDR1 is MDHEN, CDR2 SYDVKM, per germline. This CDR3 is built from 14 residues. With 7 bases removed from V and 0 bases from J, the gap between germline ends came to 10 bases. CDR3: CASTGQNSNQPQHF. In DNA, the CDR3 is TGTGCCAGCACAGGACAGAATAGCAATCAGCCCCAGCATTTT.

The rearrangement uses TRBV29-1 and TRBJ1-1; D call uncertain. V lost 7 bases, J lost 4 bases, and 19 bases lay in between. The germline gives CDR1 SQVTM, CDR2 ANQGSEA. The CDR3 runs to 14 residues. CDR3 in amino acids: CSAPVRGVGTEAFF. As DNA, the CDR3 is TGCAGCGCCCCAGTGCGGGGAGTGGGCACTGAAGCTTTCTTT.

This clone showed up just a few times. The CDR3 DNA reads as TGTGCCATCAGTGAGATTAGGGGGCGCGCAGCTTTCTTT. Translated: CAISEIRGRAAFF. The gene calls are TRBV10-3 and TRBJ1-1; 7 bases line up with TRBD1. The CDR3 runs 13 residues. Germline CDR1 and CDR2: ENHRY and SYGVKD. The V and J ends lost 2 bases and 10 bases, in that order; junction bases with no gene match: 7.

This clone was observed a single time. This sequence joins TRBV9 and TRBJ1-5, with TRBD1 matching over 8 bases. CDR1 and CDR2 (germline): SGDLS, YYNGEE. CDR3 size: 15 residues. Trimming removed 2 bases from V and 7 bases from J; junction bases left unmatched: 8. The chain's CDR3 is CASSVGSGGGQPQHF. In DNA form, the CDR3 reads TGTGCCAGCAGCGTGGGATCAGGGGGCGGACAGCCCCAGCATTTT.

The J gene is TRBJ1-2, the V gene TRBV19; D remains unclear. Trimming stripped 6 bases from V and 4 bases from J, with 15 bases between. In germline, CDR1 is LNHDA, CDR2 SQIVND (reference sequence). The CDR3 totals 14 residues. The CDR3 DNA reads TGTGCCAGTAGCCAGGATGTTAATAGCTATGGCTACACCTTC. Amino acid sequence: CASSQDVNSYGYTF.

The chain uses TRBV7-8 and TRBJ2-1; a weak D match, TRBD1 (5 bases). The CDR3 sequence is 16 residues long. Trimming pared 0 bases from V and 4 bases from J, leaving 13 bases between. Germline values: CDR1 SGHVS, CDR2 FQNEAQ. In nucleotides, the CDR3 is TGTGCCAGCAGCTTAGCGCCAGGGATCAAATACAATGAGCAGTTCTTC. It specifies CASSLAPGIKYNEQFF.

The rearrangement uses TRBV19 and TRBJ2-7, with TRBD2 identical over 11 bases. The CDR3 consists of 16 residues. J lost 0 bases, V lost 5 bases, and 6 bases had no gene match. Germline CDR1 is LNHDA and CDR2 is SQIVND (reference sequence). The CDR3 is CASSGTSGRSSYEQYF. Written as DNA, the CDR3 is TGTGCCAGTAGTGGGACTAGCGGAAGGAGCTCCTACGAGCAGTACTTC.

The V call is TRBV6-5, the J call TRBJ1-1, with D perhaps matching TRBD1 (5 bases). The CDR3 spans 14 residues. V gave up 6 bases and J gave up 1 base, with 12 bases separating them. In germline, CDR1 is MNHEY, CDR2 SVGAGI. In nucleotides, the CDR3 is TGTGCCAGCAGACGAACAGGAACGAACACTGAAGCTTTCTTT. It specifies CASRRTGTNTEAFF.

This chain connects TRBV5-1 to TRBJ2-3, with TRBD2 matching 11 bases. With 4 bases clipped from V and 5 bases from J, the junction kept 9 bases outside the gene matches. This CDR3 has 16 amino acids. Germline loops: CDR1 SGHRS, CDR2 YFSETQ. CDR3 region: CASSRGTSGWEDTQYF. The CDR3 DNA reads as TGCGCCAGCAGCCGCGGGACTAGCGGATGGGAAGATACGCAGTATTTT.

The CDR3 nucleotides are TGCAGCGCCCGGAGCGGGGTTGGCACAGATACGCAGTATTTT. Its translation is CSARSGVGTDTQYF. The chain recombines TRBV29-1 with TRBJ2-3; 7 nucleotides match TRBD2. Germline-derived CDR1 and CDR2 are SQVTM and ANQGSEA. The V and J ends lost 7 bases and 1 base, in that order; junction bases with no gene match: 8. The CDR3 totals 14 residues.

CDR3 amino acids: CASSSGQGIVRTEAFF. The CDR3 nucleotides read TGTGCCAGTAGTTCCGGACAGGGAATTGTAAGAACTGAAGCTTTCTTT. This chain links TRBV19 with TRBJ1-1; 8 bases are shared with TRBD1. V lost 5 bases and J lost 5; bases outside the gene matches: 13. CDR3 size: 16 residues. From germline, CDR1 is LNHDA and CDR2 SQIVND (reference sequence).

The genes are TRBV7-2 and TRBJ2-2; D might be TRBD2 (5 bases). The CDR3 covers 16 residues. V was pared by 5 bases and J by 5 bases, with 18 bases between. Germline CDR1 is SGHTA and CDR2 is FQGNSA. CDR3 in amino acids: CASSRREGSVTGELFF. In DNA, the CDR3 is TGTGCCAGCAGCCGTCGGGAAGGTAGTGTGACCGGGGAGCTGTTTTTT. Supplemented by reference TRBV7-2 and TRBJ2-2, the full variable domain reads GAGVSQSPSNKVTEKGKDVELRCDPISGHTALYWYRQSLGQGLEFLIYFQGNSAPDKSGLPSDRFSAERTGGSVSTLTIQRTQQEDSAVYLCASSRREGSVTGELFFGEGSRLTVL.

This clone was observed a few times. This chain links TRBV2 with TRBJ2-2; TRBD2 is a possible D gene (5 bases). Germline-derived CDR1 and CDR2 are SNHLY and FYNNEI. The CDR3 spans 13 residues. V was cut by 4 bases and J by 3 bases, with 6 bases left in between. DNA for the CDR3: TGTGCCAGCAGTGCGCGGGACACCGGGGAGCTGTTTTTT. Translation gives CASSARDTGELFF.

This chain connects TRBV5-6 to TRBJ1-2; 8 positions agree with TRBD1. The CDR3 covers 14 residues. Germline loops: CDR1 SGHDT, CDR2 YYEEEE. V lost 4 bases, J lost 4 bases, and 6 bases stayed unmatched. The DNA for the CDR3 is TGTGCCAGCAGCGTGGGACAGGCATCCTATGGCTACACCTTC. This sequence encodes CASSVGQASYGYTF.

The J gene is TRBJ1-5, the V gene TRBV2, with 9 bases identical to TRBD1. V shed 6 bases, J shed 3 bases, and the junction held 3 bases outside the gene matches. CDR1 is SNHLY, CDR2 FYNNEI, per germline. This CDR3 region has 14 residues. CDR3 in DNA: TGTGCCAGCAGCCGGACAGGGGACAATCAGCCCCAGCATTTT. This encodes CASSRTGDNQPQHF.

V usage is TRBV7-9 and J usage is TRBJ2-5, with TRBD1 matching over 8 bases. The CDR3 contains 14 residues. V was pared by 5 bases and J by 4 bases, with 6 bases of the junction left unmatched. Germline V CDR1 and CDR2: SEHNR, FQNEAQ (reference sequence). CDR3 bases: TGTGCCAGCAGCGCCGGGACAGGATCAGAGACCCAGTACTTC. Encoded protein: CASSAGTGSETQYF.

The chain carries TRBV7-9 and TRBJ2-3, with 13 bases fitting TRBD2. Per germline, CDR1 SEHNR and CDR2 FQNEAQ (reference sequence). The CDR3 contains 16 residues. V trimming: 5 bases; J trimming: 6 bases; junction bases outside the gene matches: 8. CDR3 loop: CASSPTGTSGEDTQYF. The CDR3 DNA follows: TGTGCCAGCAGCCCAACCGGGACTAGCGGGGAGGATACGCAGTATTTT. The whole variable domain, remainder taken from reference TRBV7-9 and TRBJ2-3, is DTGVSQNPRHKITKRGQNVTFRCDPISEHNRLYWYRQTLGQGPEFLTYFQNEAQLEKSRLLSDRFSAERPKGSFSTLEIQRTEQGDSAMYLCASSPTGTSGEDTQYFGPGTRLTVL.

This chain uses TRBV7-2 with TRBJ2-7; 10 nucleotides agree with TRBD2. Trimming removed 5 bases from V and 2 bases from J; junction bases left unmatched: 3. The CDR3 runs to 14 residues. Per the germline V gene, CDR1 is SGHTA and CDR2 is FQGNSA. DNA for the CDR3: TGTGCCAGCAGCCGGACTAGCGGCCCCTACGAGCAGTACTTC. It codes for CASSRTSGPYEQYF.

V is TRBV12-5 and J is TRBJ1-4; tentative D call: TRBD1 (6 bases). Trimming took off 1 base at V and 0 bases at J, with 6 bases between the two ends. CDR1 and CDR2 (germline): LGHNT, FRNRAP. The CDR3 is made up of 15 amino acids. CDR3 residues: CASGLGDTTNEKLFF. CDR3 coding DNA: TGTGCTAGTGGTTTGGGGGACACAACTAATGAAAAACTGTTTTTT. The variable domain in full, with the rest retrieved from reference TRBV12-5 and TRBJ1-4, is DARVTQTPRHKVTEMGQEVTMRCQPILGHNTVFWYRQTMMQGLELLAYFRNRAPLDDSGMPKDRFSAEMPDATLATLKIQPSEPRDSAVYFCASGLGDTTNEKLFFGSGTQLSVL.

CDR3 nucleotides: TGTGCCAGCTCTGGCAGCGGAGGCCTGGGGAATGAGCAGTTCTTC. It translates to CASSGSGGLGNEQFF. V and J are TRBV6-1 and TRBJ2-1; maybe TRBD2 (5 bases). CDR3 length equals 15 residues. Germline CDR1 and CDR2: MNHNS and SASEGT. The V end lost 8 bases, the J end lost 7 bases, and 21 bases lay between the germline ends.

This clone was seen only a few times. The CDR3 DNA reads TGTGCCAGCGGACGCCAGGGACTAGCGGGAGTCGATGAGCAGTTCTTC. As protein: CASGRQGLAGVDEQFF. The rearrangement links TRBV2 to TRBJ2-1, with 14 bases that match TRBD2. After removal of 8 bases from V and 8 bases from J, the junction contained 11 bases not matched to a gene. The germline gives CDR1 SNHLY, CDR2 FYNNEI. The CDR3 has 16 amino acids.

The V call is TRBV11-2, the J call TRBJ2-2; 7 nucleotides agree with TRBD1. The CDR3 spans 14 residues. The trim removed 6 bases at V and 7 bases at J, leaving 8 bases unmatched. The germline V gene has CDR1 SGHAT and CDR2 FQNNGV. In nucleotides, the CDR3 is TGTGCCAGCAGTCCACAGGGGAATATCGGGGAGCTGTTTTTT. It codes for CASSPQGNIGELFF.

The rearrangement links TRBV14 to TRBJ2-5, with 8 positions matching TRBD1. CDR3 size: 15 residues. Per the germline V gene, CDR1 is SGHDN and CDR2 is FVKESK. The ends lost 1 base at V and 5 bases at J; junction bases unmatched: 6. In DNA, the CDR3 is TGTGCCAGCAGCCAAGGGCTTGGGACAGGCGAGACCCAGTACTTC. Translation gives CASSQGLGTGETQYF.

A remark on this clone: At one of its ends the junction is not consistent with the germline gene, which may arise from a read error. Here the CDR3 DNA reads TGCGCCAGCAGTCAAGGGGACAGGGCTTATTTCTACGAGCAGTACTTC. Encoded protein: CASSQGDRAYFYEQYF. V is TRBV4-1 and J is TRBJ2-7; 9 bases are shared with TRBD1. Germline V gene lookup returns CDR1 MGHRA and CDR2 YSYEKL. The CDR3 runs 16 residues.

The rearrangement uses TRBV19 and TRBJ2-7, with a possible D match to TRBD2 (6 bases). The CDR3 covers 16 residues. The ends were cut back, 3 bases at V and 2 bases at J, with 17 bases in the middle. From germline, CDR1 is LNHDA and CDR2 SQIVND (reference sequence). CDR3 DNA sequence: TGTGCCAGTAGTATTTTCCGCGGGAAAGTACCCTACGAGCAGTACTTC. Encoded protein: CASSIFRGKVPYEQYF.